The 5 T cell receptor beta chains presented below share a single source sample, sequenced in a study of beta chain features in type 1 diabetes. Study-level findings and limits: Among all four CD4+ subsets, Type 1 diabetes patients had TCRB CDR3s that were moderately but significantly shorter.

Every isolated RNA sample was fully reverse transcribed, so sequencing captured expressed TCRB transcripts. Sequenced by immunoSEQ multiplex PCR; TCRdb stores in-frame clones only, minus some. The table shows a few hundred thousand clones, with roughly an eighth occurring only once. No cognate antigen is known for these TCRs. Specimen: naive CD4+ T cells from blood. These receptors came from a woman aged 18-29 years with type 1 diabetes.

This chain joins TRBV30 and TRBJ2-7; D gene uncertain. The CDR3 spans 14 residues. The germline V and J ends were trimmed by 0 bases and 3 bases, with 12 bases remaining between them. Germline CDR1 is GTSNPN and CDR2 is SVGIG (reference sequence). The CDR3, as DNA: TGTGCCTGGAGTGTAATCCCGGGTTTCTACGAGCAGTACTTC. Its translation: CAWSVIPGFYEQYF.

The sample holds a few counts of this clone. This chain joins TRBV7-9 and TRBJ2-7, with 8 bases fitting TRBD2. Germline V CDR1 and CDR2: SEHNR, FQNEAQ (reference sequence). The ends lost 11 bases at V and 0 bases at J; junction bases unmatched: 12. The CDR3 length is 15 residues. The CDR3 nucleotides read TGTGCCGCTCAGAGCGGGGGCCCGAGCTCCTACGAGCAGTACTTC. It encodes CAAQSGGPSSYEQYF.

This clone was recorded a few times. The chain has TRBV28 and TRBJ1-2, with a weak D call TRBD1 (6 bases). Germline-derived CDR1 and CDR2 are MDHEN and SYDVKM. The CDR3 has 14 amino acids. V was trimmed by 1 base and J by 8 bases, leaving 14 bases between them. The CDR3 nucleotides are TGTGCCAGCAGTTTATTGCGGACAGCGGCGGGCTACACCTTC. This sequence encodes CASSLLRTAAGYTF.

The chain employs TRBV18 and TRBJ1-5; a possible D gene is TRBD1 (6 bases). The CDR3 spans 15 residues. Trimming took 3 bases from V and 0 from J, leaving 9 bases between them. Germline V lookup: CDR1 KGHSH, CDR2 LQKENI. Here the CDR3 reads CASSPGHHSNQPQHF. CDR3 DNA: TGTGCCAGCTCACCGGGACATCATAGCAATCAGCCCCAGCATTTT.

This chain uses TRBV29-1 with TRBJ2-7; TRBD1 matches at 7 bases. V lost 5 bases to trimming and J lost 0 bases; unmatched junction nucleotides: 4. This CDR3 comprises 13 residues. Germline CDR1 reads SQVTM; CDR2 reads ANQGSEA. For the CDR3, the DNA is TGCAGCGTTACAGGGGAGAGCTCCTACGAGCAGTACTTC. This translates into CSVTGESSYEQYF.